Below are 18 T cell receptor beta chains sequenced from a single sample in a study of naive and memory T cell subsets. An oligonucleotide containing a UMI was ligated to the 3' end of TCR cDNA. Four PCR rounds used nested alpha and beta constant region primers plus the SP2 primer. TCRdb redid the calling of the 5' RACE reads with MiXCR, one entry per CDR3 protein. The sample records around 30,000 distinct CDR3 sequences, over 15% being singletons. All receptors derive from a female donor in good health.

The chain's CDR3 is CASSVGTGELFF. The DNA of the CDR3 is TGTGCCAGCAGTGTGGGGACCGGGGAGCTGTTTTTT. This chain joins TRBV6-1 and TRBJ2-2; D not resolved. Germline V gene data show CDR1 as MNHNS and CDR2 as SASEGT. The CDR3 is 12 residues long. Trimming pared 4 bases from V and 5 bases from J, leaving 5 bases between.

Details on this clonotype: A read error may be the cause here, since a much bigger clone is one base away. The chain has TRBV3-1 and TRBJ2-7, with D possibly being TRBD1 or TRBD2 (5 bases each). The CDR3 sequence is 15 residues long. Germline loops: CDR1 LGHDT, CDR2 YNNKEL (reference sequence). CDR3 sequence: CVSSQDGTFSYEQYF. CDR3 bases: TGTGTCAGCAGCCAGGACGGGACGTTCTCCTACGAGCAGTACTTC.

This clonotype is classed as medium-sized (0.01 to 0.1%). The chain is built from TRBV7-2 and TRBJ1-1, with D possibly matching TRBD1 (6 bases). The ends were cut back, 2 bases at V and 0 bases at J, with 13 bases in the middle. The CDR3 length is 16 residues. Germline V gene sequence: CDR1 SGHTA, CDR2 FQGNSA. Here the CDR3 reads CASSLFGAGVNTEAFF. The CDR3 coding sequence is TGTGCCAGCAGCTTATTTGGGGCAGGGGTGAACACTGAAGCTTTCTTT.

This clonotype was seen many times. The conserved phenylalanine or tryptophan normally closing the CDR3 is absent here, so this likely arose from a read error. It is unclear where the CDR3 begins or ends on the DNA, so no DNA is shown, and the CDR3 is as TCRdb lists it. The chain employs TRBV6-5 and TRBJ2-1; TRBD1 is the table's D call, not checked against the DNA. The CDR3 is 12 residues long, counting both termini. Germline lookup yields CDR1 MNHEY and CDR2 SVGAGI. This CDR3 is CASSPGPGQFFL.

This clonotype was seen at least ten times. CDR3 nucleotide sequence: TGTGCCATCCTAAGACAGGGGGCTTGGAATGAGCAGTTCTTC. Translation: CAILRQGAWNEQFF. The J gene is TRBJ2-1, the V gene TRBV10-3; 10 nucleotides agree with TRBD1. CDR3 length: 14 amino acids. V was pared by 8 bases and J by 7 bases, with 8 bases of the junction left unmatched. Germline CDR1 and CDR2: ENHRY and SYGVKD.

This clonotype was picked up many times. The CDR3 loop reads CSVEGPGTNYGYTF. The CDR3 DNA reads as TGCAGCGTTGAGGGTCCGGGGACTAACTATGGCTACACCTTC. The V and J genes are TRBV29-1 and TRBJ1-2; D is ambiguous. V shed 3 bases and J shed 0 bases, with 11 bases lying between them. Germline V CDR1 and CDR2: SQVTM, ANQGSEA. This CDR3 spans 14 amino acids.

This clonotype was seen a handful of times. V gene TRBV6-2 or TRBV6-3 combines with J gene TRBJ2-3; TRBD2 matches 11 bases. Germline V gives CDR1 MNHEY, CDR2 SVGEGT. CDR3 length: 15 amino acids. The trim removed 3 bases at V and 4 bases at J, leaving 3 bases unmatched. The CDR3 loop reads CASSYSGGGSDTQYF. CDR3 nucleotide sequence: TGTGCCAGCAGTTATAGCGGGGGGGGATCAGATACGCAGTATTTT.

The chain joins TRBV10-3 to TRBJ2-5, with D unresolved. The V gene lost 0 bases and the J gene lost 5 bases, with 7 bases spanning the gap. CDR1 and CDR2 (germline): ENHRY, SYGVKD. The CDR3 extends over 13 amino acids. The CDR3 spells CAISESKEETQYF. CDR3 nucleotide sequence: TGTGCCATCAGTGAGTCAAAGGAGGAGACCCAGTACTTC.

The chain joins TRBV6-5 to TRBJ1-2; D gene unclear. The V gene's germline CDR1 is MNHEY and CDR2 SVGAGI. The CDR3 spans 15 residues. Between the trimmed V and J ends, which lost 2 bases and 7 bases, there was a span of 17 bases. In DNA, the CDR3 is TGTGCCAGCAGTTACGTAGGCCAAAGTTGGGGTGGCTACACCTTC. Translating it yields CASSYVGQSWGGYTF.

Of note for this clonotype: A read error may be the cause here, since a much bigger clone is one base away. This rearrangement joins TRBV29-1 to TRBJ2-1; D tentatively reads TRBD1 or TRBD2 (5 bases each). This CDR3 comprises 12 residues. V lost 6 bases to trimming and J lost 7 bases, with 13 bases between them. The germline V gene encodes CDR1 SQVTM and CDR2 ANQGSEA. As DNA, the CDR3 is TGCAGCGTCAGGGACGGGTGGAATGAGCAGTTCTTC. Protein sequence: CSVRDGWNEQFF.

This clonotype has at least ten counts. This chain uses TRBV18 with TRBJ1-1; no clear D gene. Trimming took off 4 bases at V and 0 bases at J, with 3 bases between the two ends. Germline V gene data show CDR1 as KGHSH and CDR2 as LQKENI. The CDR3 length is 12 residues. CDR3 nucleotide sequence: TGTGCCAGCTCACTTCTGAACACTGAAGCTTTCTTT. Translated: CASSLLNTEAFF.

The chain links TRBV6-5 to TRBJ2-1, with a tentative D call TRBD1 (5 bases). Trimming left V 0 bases short and J 6 bases short, with 9 bases between. Germline V gene lookup returns CDR1 MNHEY and CDR2 SVGAGI. The length of the CDR3 is 14 residues. As DNA, the CDR3 is TGTGCCAGCAGTTACTCGCAGGGCGGCAATGAGCAGTTCTTC. This encodes CASSYSQGGNEQFF.

The V call is TRBV6-2 or TRBV6-3, the J call TRBJ2-5, with 8 bases that match TRBD2. The germline V gene has CDR1 MNHEY and CDR2 SVGEGT. J lost 11 bases, V lost 6 bases, and 23 bases had no gene match. The CDR3 is made up of 17 amino acids. The CDR3 spells CASSTTQAVAGPSLQYF. For the CDR3, the DNA is TGTGCCAGCAGCACTACCCAGGCGGTAGCGGGACCATCTCTTCAGTACTTC.

The rearrangement uses TRBV6-5 and TRBJ1-5; D is unclear. Germline-derived CDR1 and CDR2 are MNHEY and SVGAGI. V lost 4 bases and J lost 7, with 8 bases in between. This CDR3 comprises 12 residues. The CDR3 is CASSSRGQPQHF. DNA of the CDR3: TGTGCCAGCAGTTCCCGGGGACAGCCCCAGCATTTT.

A remark on this clonotype: A clone one base away is much larger, so this may be a read error. Without the conserved terminal phenylalanine or tryptophan, this CDR3 likely stems from a read error. V usage is TRBV27 and J usage is TRBJ2-1, with D perhaps TRBD2 (6 bases). This CDR3 has 13 amino acids. Trimming took off 4 bases at V and 6 bases at J, with 10 bases between the two ends. Germline V gene sequence: CDR1 MNHEY, CDR2 SMNVEV (reference sequence). Here the CDR3 DNA reads TGTGCCAGCAGTTATCAAGCGGGCAATGAGCAGTTCTTA. Amino acid sequence: CASSYQAGNEQFL.

This clonotype has more than one count but fewer than ten. This sequence joins TRBV12-3 or TRBV12-4 and TRBJ2-5, with TRBD2 identical over 8 bases. This CDR3 is 15 amino acids long. V gave up 7 bases and J gave up 1 base; unmatched junction bases: 8. The CDR3 sequence: CASKEGGGRQETQYF. The CDR3 DNA is TGTGCCAGCAAAGAGGGCGGGGGGCGCCAAGAGACCCAGTACTTC.

The chain couples TRBV6-5 to TRBJ1-1; D is possibly TRBD1 (6 bases). Germline V CDR1 and CDR2: MNHEY, SVGAGI. Trimming took 7 bases from V and 4 from J, leaving 13 bases between them. CDR3 length: 13 amino acids. DNA of the CDR3: TGTGCCAGCAATCAGGGGTTCGGCACTGAAGCTTTCTTT. As protein: CASNQGFGTEAFF.

The chain recombines TRBV6-1 with TRBJ2-2; 8 bases fit TRBD1. The CDR3 loop spans 16 amino acids. CDR1 and CDR2 from the germline V gene are MNHNS and SASEGT. Unmatched junction bases numbered 11, after V lost 7 bases and J lost 4 bases. This chain's CDR3 is CASKTQGARVTGELFF. The CDR3 coding sequence is TGTGCCAGCAAAACCCAGGGGGCGAGGGTCACCGGGGAGCTGTTTTTT.